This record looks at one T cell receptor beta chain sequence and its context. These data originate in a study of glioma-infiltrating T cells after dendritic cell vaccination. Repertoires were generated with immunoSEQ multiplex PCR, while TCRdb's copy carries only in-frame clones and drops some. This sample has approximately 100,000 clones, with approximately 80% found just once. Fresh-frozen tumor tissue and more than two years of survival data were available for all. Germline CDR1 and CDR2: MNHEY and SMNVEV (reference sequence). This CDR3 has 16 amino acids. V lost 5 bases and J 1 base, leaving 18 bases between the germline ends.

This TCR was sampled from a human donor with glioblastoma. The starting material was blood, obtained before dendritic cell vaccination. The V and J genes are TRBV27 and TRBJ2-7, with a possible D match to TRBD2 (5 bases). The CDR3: CASSQLGGQGSYEQYF. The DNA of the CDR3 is TGTGCCAGCAGTCAGCTCGGAGGCCAAGGGTCCTACGAGCAGTACTTC.